This T cell receptor beta chain comes out of a study of blood T cells in healthy people across ages. A sample-barcoded 5' primer and a J-beta primer mix were used in a second PCR of about 6 to 11 cycles. MiXCR was run by TCRdb on the 5' RACE reads, yielding one entry per CDR3 protein. The profile shows about a million distinct CDR3 sequences, just over 50% of them singletons. The CDR3 has 14 amino acids. Germline CDR1 reads MDHEN; CDR2 reads SYDVKM. The junction had 10 bases not matched to a gene; V was cut back by 5 bases and J by 9 bases. The rearrangement uses TRBV28 and TRBJ1-5; the match to TRBD1 covers 7 bases. What was sequenced was blood. The sequence was collected from a woman aged 60-75 years in good health. Written as DNA, the CDR3 is TGTGCCAGCAGTCCACTCGGGACAGTATGGCCCCAGCATTTT. As protein: CASSPLGTVWPQHF.